The text below deals with one TCR beta chain. The sample comes from a study of shared clonotypes between healthy human individuals. CDR1 MDHEN and CDR2 SYDVKM come from the germline V gene. Trimming took 3 bases from V and 4 from J, leaving 12 bases between them. The CDR3 is 14 residues long. The assay was immunoSEQ multiplex PCR, and TCRdb's table has in-frame clones only and misses some. Of more than 2,000,000 clones in the sample, approximately 93% were seen once. The receptor comes from a man aged 18 to 29 in good health. Some clones in this sample may be carry-over from other donors' samples. The rearrangement uses TRBV28 and TRBJ1-2; D possibly corresponds to TRBD1 (6 bases). Sample: naive CD4+ T cells from PBMCs. The subset: CD45RA+ positively selected. CDR3 nucleotides: TGTGCCAGCAGTTTGTGGCAGGGGCGCTATGGCTACACCTTC. Translation: CASSLWQGRYGYTF.